This T cell receptor beta chain was found in a study of T cell clones after liver transplantation. Study overall: Immunosuppression withdrawal was tried within 2 years after liver transplantation in this trial. TCRbeta sequencing after a pre-transplant mixed lymphocyte reaction identified graft-donor-reactive clones, later tracked in post-transplant blood.

Looked up from germline, CDR1 is SGHTA and CDR2 is FQGNSA. This CDR3 contains 14 residues. Trimming took 5 bases from V and 7 from J; bases not matched to a gene: 8. Generated by immunoSEQ multiplex PCR, the TCRdb table keeps only in-frame clones and is missing some. The sample yields 55,000 or so clones, 71% seen once. The chain recombines TRBV7-2 with TRBJ2-5, with 9 bases matching TRBD2. Sequencing used CD4+ T cells from blood, obtained before liver transplant. The receptor's source is a human donor who received a liver transplant. CDR3 DNA sequence: TGTGCCAGCAGCGCCGGCGGGGGGGCCGGGACCCAGTACTTC. The encoded protein is CASSAGGGAGTQYF.